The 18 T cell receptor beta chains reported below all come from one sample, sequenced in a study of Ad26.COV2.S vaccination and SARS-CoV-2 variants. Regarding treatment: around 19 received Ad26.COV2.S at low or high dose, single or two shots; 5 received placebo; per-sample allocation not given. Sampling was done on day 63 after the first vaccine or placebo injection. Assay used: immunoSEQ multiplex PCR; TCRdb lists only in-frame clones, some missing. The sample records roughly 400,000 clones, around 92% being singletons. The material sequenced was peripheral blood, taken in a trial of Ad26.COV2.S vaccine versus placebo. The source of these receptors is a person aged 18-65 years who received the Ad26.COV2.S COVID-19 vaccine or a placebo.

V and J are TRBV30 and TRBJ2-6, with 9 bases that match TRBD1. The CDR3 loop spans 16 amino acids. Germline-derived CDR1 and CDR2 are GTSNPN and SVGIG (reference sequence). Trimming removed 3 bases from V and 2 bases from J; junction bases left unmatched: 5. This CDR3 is CAWRDRGGTGANVLTF. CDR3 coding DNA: TGTGCCTGGAGGGACAGGGGAGGGACTGGGGCCAACGTCCTGACTTTC.

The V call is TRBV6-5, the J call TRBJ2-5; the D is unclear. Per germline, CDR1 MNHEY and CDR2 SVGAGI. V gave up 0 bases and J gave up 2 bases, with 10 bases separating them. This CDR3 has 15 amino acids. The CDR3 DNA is TGTGCCAGCAGTTACTCGAATGGGCTGCAAGAGACCCAGTACTTC. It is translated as CASSYSNGLQETQYF.

This CDR3 is CASSRRQGPDTQYF. CDR3 coding DNA: TGTGCCAGCAGTCGAAGACAGGGTCCAGATACGCAGTATTTT. The V call is TRBV28, the J call TRBJ2-3; 7 bases align to TRBD1. This CDR3 contains 14 residues. Germline V gene sequence: CDR1 MDHEN, CDR2 SYDVKM. J lost 4 bases, V lost 5 bases, and 6 bases had no gene match.

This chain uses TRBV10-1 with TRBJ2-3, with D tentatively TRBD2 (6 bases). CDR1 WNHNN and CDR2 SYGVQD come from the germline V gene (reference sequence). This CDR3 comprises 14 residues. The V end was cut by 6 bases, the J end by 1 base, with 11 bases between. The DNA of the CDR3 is TGCGCCAGCAGCGGGGGAGCCGGCACAGATACGCAGTATTTT. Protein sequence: CASSGGAGTDTQYF.

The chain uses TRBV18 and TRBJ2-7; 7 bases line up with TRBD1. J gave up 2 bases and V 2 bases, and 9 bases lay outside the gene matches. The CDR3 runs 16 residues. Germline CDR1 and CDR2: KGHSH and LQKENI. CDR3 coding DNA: TGTGCCAGCTCACCAGAGCTTTCGGGACAGCCCTACGAGCAGTACTTC. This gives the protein CASSPELSGQPYEQYF.

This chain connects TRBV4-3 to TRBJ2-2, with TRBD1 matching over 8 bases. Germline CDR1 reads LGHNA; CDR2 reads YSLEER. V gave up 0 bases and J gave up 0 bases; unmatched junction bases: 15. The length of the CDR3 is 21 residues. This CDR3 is CASSQDNWPGGVLANTGELFF. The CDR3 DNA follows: TGCGCCAGCAGCCAAGATAACTGGCCAGGGGGCGTCCTAGCGAACACCGGGGAGCTGTTTTTT.

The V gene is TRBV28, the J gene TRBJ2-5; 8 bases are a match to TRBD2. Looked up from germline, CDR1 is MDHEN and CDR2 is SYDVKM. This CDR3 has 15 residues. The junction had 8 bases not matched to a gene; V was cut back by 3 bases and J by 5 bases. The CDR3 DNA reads TGTGCCAGCAGTTTCCCCGGGGGGGCGTGGGAGACCCAGTACTTC. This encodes CASSFPGGAWETQYF.

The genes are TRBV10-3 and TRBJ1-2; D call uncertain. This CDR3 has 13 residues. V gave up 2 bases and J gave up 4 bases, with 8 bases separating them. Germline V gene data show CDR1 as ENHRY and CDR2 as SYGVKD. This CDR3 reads CAISEGDGYGYTF. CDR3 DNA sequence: TGTGCCATCAGTGAGGGCGATGGCTATGGCTACACCTTC.

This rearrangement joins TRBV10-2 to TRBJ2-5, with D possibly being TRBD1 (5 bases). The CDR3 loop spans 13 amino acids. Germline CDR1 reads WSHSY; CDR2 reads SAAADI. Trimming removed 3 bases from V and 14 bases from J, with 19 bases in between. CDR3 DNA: TGCGCCAGCAGTGATCCCACCCAAGGGGCCCGTTACTTC. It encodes CASSDPTQGARYF.

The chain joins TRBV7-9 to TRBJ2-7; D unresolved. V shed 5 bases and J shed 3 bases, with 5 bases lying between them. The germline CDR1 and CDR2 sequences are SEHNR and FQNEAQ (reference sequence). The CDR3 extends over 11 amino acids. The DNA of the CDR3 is TGTGCCAGCAGCACCTTCTACGAGCAGTACTTC. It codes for CASSTFYEQYF.

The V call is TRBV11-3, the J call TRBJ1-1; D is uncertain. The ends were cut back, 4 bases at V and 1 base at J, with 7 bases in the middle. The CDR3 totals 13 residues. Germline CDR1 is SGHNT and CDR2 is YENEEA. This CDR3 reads CASSSRGNTEAFF. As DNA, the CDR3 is TGTGCCAGCAGCTCCCGAGGGAACACTGAAGCTTTCTTT.

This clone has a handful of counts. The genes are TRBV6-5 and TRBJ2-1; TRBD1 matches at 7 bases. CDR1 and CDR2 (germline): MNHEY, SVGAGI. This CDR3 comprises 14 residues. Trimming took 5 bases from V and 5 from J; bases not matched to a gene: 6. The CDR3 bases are TGTGCCAGCAGTCCGTGGACAGGAAACAATGAGCAGTTCTTC. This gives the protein CASSPWTGNNEQFF.

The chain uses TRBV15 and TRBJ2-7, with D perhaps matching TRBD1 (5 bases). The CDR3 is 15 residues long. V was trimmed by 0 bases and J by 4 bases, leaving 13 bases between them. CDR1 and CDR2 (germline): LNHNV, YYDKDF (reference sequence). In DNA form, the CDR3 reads TGTGCCACCAGCAGAGATTACGGACAACAATACGAGCAGTACTTC. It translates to CATSRDYGQQYEQYF.

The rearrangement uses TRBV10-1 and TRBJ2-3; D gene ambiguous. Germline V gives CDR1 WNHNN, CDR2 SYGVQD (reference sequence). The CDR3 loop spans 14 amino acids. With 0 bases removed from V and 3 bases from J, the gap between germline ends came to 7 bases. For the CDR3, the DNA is TGCGCCAGCAGTGAGTCCCTAGGTACAGATACGCAGTATTTT. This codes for CASSESLGTDTQYF.

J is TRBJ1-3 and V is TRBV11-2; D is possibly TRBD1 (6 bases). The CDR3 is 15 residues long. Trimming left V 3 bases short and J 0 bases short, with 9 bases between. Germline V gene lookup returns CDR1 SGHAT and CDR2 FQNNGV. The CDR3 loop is CASSLGGGSGNTIYF. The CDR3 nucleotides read TGTGCCAGCAGCTTGGGGGGCGGCTCTGGAAACACCATATATTTT.

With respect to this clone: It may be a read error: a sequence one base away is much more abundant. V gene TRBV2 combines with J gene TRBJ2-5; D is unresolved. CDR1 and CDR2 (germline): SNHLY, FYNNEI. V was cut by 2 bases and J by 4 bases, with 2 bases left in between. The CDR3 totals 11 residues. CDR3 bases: TGTGCCAGCAGTGAACCAGAGACCCAGTACTTC. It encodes CASSEPETQYF.

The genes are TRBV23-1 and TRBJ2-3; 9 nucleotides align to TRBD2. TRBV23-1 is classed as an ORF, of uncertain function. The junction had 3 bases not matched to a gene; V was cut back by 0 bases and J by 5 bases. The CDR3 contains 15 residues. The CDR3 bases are TGCGCCAGCAGTCAATCCAGCGGGGGGCGAGATACGCAGTATTTT. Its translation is CASSQSSGGRDTQYF.

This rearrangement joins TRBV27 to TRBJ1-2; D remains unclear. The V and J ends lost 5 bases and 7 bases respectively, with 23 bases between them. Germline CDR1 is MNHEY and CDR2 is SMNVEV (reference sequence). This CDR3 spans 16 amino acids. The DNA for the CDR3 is TGTGCCAGCAGTCACAGCCCCTGGACGGCGGAGGCTGGCTACACCTTC. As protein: CASSHSPWTAEAGYTF.